Presented here are 29 T cell receptor beta chains from one specimen sequenced in a study of CD8 T cells in ankylosing spondylitis. General study results and limits: Within ankylosing spondylitis blood, a TCR beta motif made up of eight or nine highly homologous variants appeared to be characteristic.

TCRdb re-called the 5' RACE reads through MiXCR, storing one row per CDR3 protein. The table has roughly 670,000 distinct CDR3 sequences, 15% to 20% seen once. Antigen specificity for these receptors is unknown. Input material: blood, either unsorted or a sorted T cell fraction (not recorded which). The receptors come from a male donor with ankylosing spondylitis.

V usage is TRBV19 and J usage is TRBJ2-3; 8 nucleotides align to TRBD1. The length of the CDR3 is 15 residues. Germline lookup yields CDR1 LNHDA and CDR2 SQIVND (reference sequence). The V gene end was trimmed by 6 bases and the J gene end by 0 bases; junction bases not matched to a gene: 5. The DNA for the CDR3 is TGTGCCAGTAGGGGGACAGGATTCAGCACAGATACGCAGTATTTT. Amino acids: CASRGTGFSTDTQYF.

The V and J genes are TRBV20-1 and TRBJ2-7, with D unresolved. The CDR3 has 16 amino acids. Looked up from germline, CDR1 is DFQATT and CDR2 is SNEGSKA (reference sequence). Trimming took off 0 bases at V and 3 bases at J, with 18 bases between the two ends. CDR3 bases: TGCAGTGCTAGAGATCGCGCACGGACGGAGCTCTACGAGCAGTACTTC. It is translated as CSARDRARTELYEQYF.

This clonotype has a handful of counts. The chain links TRBV3-1 to TRBJ2-5; D is unclear. Looked up from germline, CDR1 is LGHDT and CDR2 is YNNKEL (reference sequence). This CDR3 has 15 residues. Trimming took off 3 bases at V and 5 bases at J, with 16 bases between the two ends. CDR3 nucleotides: TGTGCCAGCAGCCACCGTACCCCTAGGGTCGAGACCCAGTACTTC. It translates to CASSHRTPRVETQYF.

This clonotype was seen a handful of times. The CDR3 nucleotides read TGTGCCAGCAGTGACCGGGACAGAAACAATGAGCAGTTCTTC. This encodes CASSDRDRNNEQFF. The chain is built from TRBV27 and TRBJ2-1; 7 bases are shared with TRBD1. The germline V gene encodes CDR1 MNHEY and CDR2 SMNVEV (reference sequence). The CDR3 runs 14 residues. V shed 5 bases, J shed 5 bases, and the junction held 6 bases outside the gene matches.

A few counts support this clonotype. The genes are TRBV20-1 and TRBJ2-7; D is uncertain. Germline V gene lookup returns CDR1 DFQATT and CDR2 SNEGSKA (reference sequence). V lost 6 bases and J 4 bases, leaving 19 bases between the germline ends. This CDR3 comprises 14 residues. The CDR3 DNA reads TGCAGTGCGTCCCGAGACACGGTAAAATACGAGCAGTACTTC. It translates to CSASRDTVKYEQYF.

The rearrangement links TRBV3-1 to TRBJ1-4, with unresolved D. This CDR3 comprises 16 residues. CDR1 and CDR2 from the germline V gene are LGHDT and YNNKEL (reference sequence). V was shortened by 4 bases and J by 4 bases, with 16 bases between the two germline ends. The CDR3 sequence is CASSPDSSRLNEKLFF. The CDR3 DNA sequence: TGTGCCAGCAGCCCCGACTCCTCCCGCCTTAATGAAAAACTGTTTTTT.

This clonotype was found a few times. This chain joins TRBV20-1 and TRBJ1-5; D might be TRBD1 (5 bases). Trimming cost V 1 base and J 2 bases, with 9 bases left between them. CDR3 length: 14 amino acids. Germline V gene lookup returns CDR1 DFQATT and CDR2 SNEGSKA (reference sequence). The CDR3 nucleotides read TGCAGTGCTAGAGGAGGGGCAGGCAATCAGCCCCAGCATTTT. Encoded protein: CSARGGAGNQPQHF.

There are a few counts of this clonotype. The rearrangement uses TRBV27 and TRBJ2-7, with D perhaps matching TRBD1 (5 bases). The V gene lost 3 bases and the J gene lost 4 bases, with 10 bases spanning the gap. CDR3 length: 13 residues. Per germline, CDR1 MNHEY and CDR2 SMNVEV (reference sequence). As DNA, the CDR3 is TGTGCCAGCAGTTTCACCACAGGATACGAGCAGTACTTC. This gives the protein CASSFTTGYEQYF.

The chain joins TRBV4-1 to TRBJ2-7; 8 positions match TRBD2. The CDR3 contains 15 residues. Germline V CDR1 and CDR2: MGHRA, YSYEKL. Trimming took 0 bases from V and 4 from J; bases not matched to a gene: 5. The CDR3 DNA reads TGCGCCAGCAGCCAAGAAGGCGGGGGGCCGTACGAGCAGTACTTC. Residues: CASSQEGGGPYEQYF.

This clonotype was detected only once. The genes are TRBV7-9 and TRBJ1-2, with a tentative D call TRBD1 (5 bases). There are 14 residues in the CDR3. V gave up 5 bases and J gave up 8 bases, with 18 bases separating them. Looked up from germline, CDR1 is SEHNR and CDR2 is FQNEAQ (reference sequence). Written as DNA, the CDR3 is TGTGCCAGCAGCCACGACTGGGACCCCGGGGGCTACACCTTC. Translated: CASSHDWDPGGYTF.

The CDR3 sequence is CASSEVGVAEAFF. The DNA for the CDR3 is TGTGCCAGCAGCGAGGTGGGGGTCGCTGAAGCTTTCTTT. V gene TRBV3-1 combines with J gene TRBJ1-1; weak D call: TRBD1 (5 bases). The germline V gene has CDR1 LGHDT and CDR2 YNNKEL (reference sequence). The CDR3 consists of 13 residues. V gave up 5 bases and J gave up 6 bases, with 13 bases separating them.

In this sample, this clonotype turned up a few times. V usage is TRBV4-2 and J usage is TRBJ2-5, with a tentative D call TRBD1 (5 bases). V lost 1 base and J 1 base, leaving 13 bases between the germline ends. CDR1 is LGHNA, CDR2 YNFKEQ, per germline. CDR3 length: 16 residues. The CDR3 spells CASSQARWGLQETQYF. In DNA, the CDR3 is TGTGCCAGCAGCCAAGCCAGGTGGGGCCTCCAAGAGACCCAGTACTTC.

This CDR3 is CASRPRTVNTEAFF. The CDR3 DNA is TGCGCCAGCCGGCCGCGGACAGTGAACACTGAAGCTTTCTTT. V usage is TRBV5-1 and J usage is TRBJ1-1, with D perhaps TRBD1 (6 bases). With 7 bases removed from V and 0 bases from J, the gap between germline ends came to 13 bases. CDR1 and CDR2 from the germline V gene are SGHRS and YFSETQ. The CDR3 length is 14 residues.

This clonotype occurred a few times. The chain employs TRBV14 and TRBJ2-1; D is possibly TRBD1 (5 bases). V dropped 0 bases and J dropped 8 bases, with 14 bases sitting between them. The germline V gene has CDR1 SGHDN and CDR2 FVKESK. The CDR3 is 15 amino acids. The chain's CDR3 is CASSQDVREADEQFF. The CDR3 nucleotides are TGTGCCAGCAGCCAAGATGTCAGGGAAGCCGATGAGCAGTTCTTC. Complete variable domain (other parts from reference TRBV14 and TRBJ2-1): EAGVTQFPSHSVIEKGQTVTLRCDPISGHDNLYWYRRVMGKEIKFLLHFVKESKQDESGMPNNRFLAERTGGTYSTLKVQPAELEDSGVYFCASSQDVREADEQFFGPGTRLTVL.

This clonotype was counted a few times. The gene calls are TRBV20-1 and TRBJ2-1, with 9 bases matching TRBD1. Germline CDR1 DFQATT, CDR2 SNEGSKA (reference sequence). The CDR3 is made up of 16 amino acids. The trim removed 2 bases at V and 0 bases at J, leaving 5 bases unmatched. CDR3 in amino acids: CSARPGQGFSYNEQFF. In DNA, the CDR3 is TGCAGTGCTAGACCGGGACAGGGATTCTCCTACAATGAGCAGTTCTTC.

This chain joins TRBV7-9 and TRBJ1-3, with a weak D call TRBD1 (5 bases). V lost 0 bases to trimming and J lost 3 bases, with 12 bases between them. CDR3 size: 16 residues. Germline V gene lookup returns CDR1 SEHNR and CDR2 FQNEAQ (reference sequence). CDR3 sequence (DNA): TGTGCCAGCAGCTTAGCGCAGGGCTCGAGTGGAAACACCATATATTTT. Protein product: CASSLAQGSSGNTIYF.

This clonotype was picked up a small number of times. V is TRBV29-1 and J is TRBJ2-7; D call uncertain. The CDR3 contains 13 residues. V gave up 4 bases and J gave up 2 bases, with 12 bases separating them. In germline, CDR1 is SQVTM, CDR2 ANQGSEA. The CDR3 DNA is TGCAGCGTTGGAGGTCTAAATCCCTACGAGCAGTACTTC. Protein: CSVGGLNPYEQYF.

The chain recombines TRBV5-5 with TRBJ2-4, with D unclear. Germline V gene lookup returns CDR1 SGHKS and CDR2 YYEKEE (reference sequence). The CDR3 runs 15 residues. The ends were cut back, 3 bases at V and 0 bases at J, with 10 bases in the middle. The CDR3 reads CASSSEQLAKNIQYF. CDR3 DNA sequence: TGTGCCAGCAGCTCAGAACAATTAGCCAAAAACATTCAGTACTTC.

The chain uses TRBV6-2 or TRBV6-3 and TRBJ2-5, with D hard to call. V shed 3 bases and J shed 7 bases, with 9 bases lying between them. From germline, CDR1 is MNHEY and CDR2 SVGEGT. This CDR3 region has 12 residues. The CDR3 nucleotides are TGTGCCAGCAGTTATGGTGTAGGGACCCAGTACTTC. Translation gives CASSYGVGTQYF.

The chain is built from TRBV6-2 or TRBV6-3 and TRBJ2-3; a weak D match, TRBD2 (5 bases). Trimming left V 2 bases short and J 2 bases short, with 11 bases between. CDR1 and CDR2 from the germline V gene are MNHEY and SVGEGT. The CDR3 has 15 residues. For the CDR3, the DNA is TGTGCCAGCAGTTACGAAGGCGGGTACACAGATACGCAGTATTTT. Protein product: CASSYEGGYTDTQYF.

The rearrangement links TRBV2 to TRBJ2-7; 8 nucleotides agree with TRBD2. V dropped 7 bases and J dropped 2; count of bases not matched to a gene: 7. Germline CDR1 and CDR2: SNHLY and FYNNEI. CDR3 length equals 14 residues. CDR3 nucleotide sequence: TGTGCCAGCATCCGACTAGCGACGACCTACGAGCAGTACTTC. This translates into CASIRLATTYEQYF.

The chain uses TRBV20-1 and TRBJ2-1; D perhaps matches TRBD2 (6 bases). V was clipped by 3 bases and J by 3 bases, with 15 bases between them. Germline V gene lookup returns CDR1 DFQATT and CDR2 SNEGSKA (reference sequence). CDR3 length: 15 residues. The CDR3 DNA is TGCAGTGCTAGGCAAACTAGCCGCATCTACAATGAGCAGTTCTTC. As protein: CSARQTSRIYNEQFF.

The chain employs TRBV7-8 and TRBJ2-3; D possibly corresponds to TRBD2 (5 bases). CDR3 length: 13 amino acids. Trimming pared 6 bases from V and 6 bases from J, leaving 13 bases between. The germline V gene has CDR1 SGHVS and CDR2 FQNEAQ. The CDR3 nucleotides read TGTGCCAGCAGTCTAGCCGGGGTGGATACGCAGTATTTT. The encoded protein is CASSLAGVDTQYF.

The table lists this clonotype with a few counts. This chain connects TRBV5-1 to TRBJ2-7, with D tentatively TRBD1 or TRBD2 (6 bases each). V was pared by 1 base and J by 8 bases, with 10 bases between. Germline V gene lookup returns CDR1 SGHRS and CDR2 YFSETQ. The CDR3 totals 12 residues. The CDR3 DNA reads TGCGCCAGCAGCTTGTCGGGGGCCAAGCAGTACTTC. Protein: CASSLSGAKQYF. Filled out from reference TRBV5-1 and TRBJ2-7, the complete variable domain reads KAGVTQTPRYLIKTRGQQVTLSCSPISGHRSVSWYQQTPGQGLQFLFEYFSETQRNKGNFPGRFSGRQFSNSRSEMNVSTLELGDSALYLCASSLSGAKQYFGPGTRLTVT.

There are a few counts of this clonotype. V gene TRBV10-3 combines with J gene TRBJ2-2, with a tentative D call TRBD2 (6 bases). Germline V gene data show CDR1 as ENHRY and CDR2 as SYGVKD. This CDR3 has 15 amino acids. V shed 6 bases and J shed 0 bases, with 11 bases lying between them. CDR3 amino acids: CAIRDSGPNTGELFF. CDR3 nucleotide sequence: TGTGCCATCAGGGATAGCGGACCGAACACCGGGGAGCTGTTTTTT.

The chain employs TRBV7-2 and TRBJ1-2; D uncertain. This CDR3 spans 13 amino acids. Germline assignment: CDR1 SGHTA and CDR2 FQGNSA. V lost 2 bases, J lost 5 bases, and 9 bases lay in between. The CDR3 sequence is CASSLSPKYGYTF. The CDR3 DNA follows: TGTGCCAGCAGCTTATCCCCGAAATATGGCTACACCTTC. Supplemented by reference TRBV7-2 and TRBJ1-2, the full variable domain reads GAGVSQSPSNKVTEKGKDVELRCDPISGHTALYWYRQSLGQGLEFLIYFQGNSAPDKSGLPSDRFSAERTGGSVSTLTIQRTQQEDSAVYLCASSLSPKYGYTFGSGTRLTVV.

This clonotype was found a few times. DNA of the CDR3: TGTGCCAGCAGCAGAGAATTACCGGGACATCCGAACACTGAAGCTTTCTTT. Encoded protein: CASSRELPGHPNTEAFF. This chain joins TRBV7-8 and TRBJ1-1, with D possibly matching TRBD1 (6 bases). The CDR3 is 17 amino acids. CDR1 is SGHVS and CDR2 is FQNEAQ in the germline V gene. V was clipped by 5 bases and J by 1 base, with 20 bases between them.

At least ten counts were recorded for this clonotype. This chain joins TRBV4-2 and TRBJ2-7, with D hard to call. This CDR3 contains 11 residues. The germline V gene has CDR1 LGHNA and CDR2 YNFKEQ. V lost 3 bases to trimming and J lost 6 bases, with 6 bases between them. In DNA, the CDR3 is TGTGCCAGCAGCCAGGATGGCGAGCAGTACTTC. Translated: CASSQDGEQYF.

The count of this clonotype is one. The J gene is TRBJ1-4, the V gene TRBV5-1, with 7 bases aligning to TRBD1. The ends lost 4 bases at V and 4 bases at J; junction bases unmatched: 10. The CDR3 has 16 residues. CDR1 is SGHRS, CDR2 YFSETQ, per germline. The CDR3 DNA follows: TGCGCCAGCAGCGCCTTAGGGGACAGCATTAATGAAAAACTGTTTTTT. It encodes CASSALGDSINEKLFF. Filled out from reference TRBV5-1 and TRBJ1-4, the complete variable domain reads KAGVTQTPRYLIKTRGQQVTLSCSPISGHRSVSWYQQTPGQGLQFLFEYFSETQRNKGNFPGRFSGRQFSNSRSEMNVSTLELGDSALYLCASSALGDSINEKLFFGSGTQLSVL.